Listed below are T cell receptor beta chains from one sample, sequenced in a study of a mutant IDH1 vaccine in newly diagnosed glioma. Method: immunoSEQ multiplex PCR; TCRdb's copy keeps in-frame clones and lacks some. The table records around 56,000 clones, 82% of them present only once. Their specific antigens are unknown. This material consisted of PBMCs, taken from a glioma patient whose treatment included an IDH1 peptide vaccine. These receptors were obtained from a young woman with glioma. Some clones in this sample may be carry-over from other donors' samples. Each CDR3 is given with its conserved first and last residue. D genes are given only for firm matches. Expanded clones get a size class; other rows say once, few or many, or leave the size out.

CDR3aa,CDR3nt,abundance,d_gene,j_gene,len,v_gene
CASSEADRGPLNYGYTF,TGTGCCAGCAGTGAAGCGGACAGGGGGCCCTTAAACTATGGCTACACCTTC,.,TRBD1,TRBJ1-2,17,TRBV6-1
CASSLGGTGSHEQYF,TGTGCCAGCAGCTTAGGGGGGACAGGGTCCCACGAGCAGTACTTC,.,TRBD1,TRBJ2-7,15,TRBV7-2
CASSLPGRTEAFF,TGTGCCAGCAGCTTGCCTGGGCGCACTGAAGCTTTCTTT,.,.,TRBJ1-1,13,TRBV5-6
CASSPSGGAPETQYF,TGTGCCAGCAGTCCCAGCGGGGGGGCCCCAGAGACCCAGTACTTC,few,TRBD2,TRBJ2-5,15,TRBV6-4
CASSRTGTSGSTKNIQYF,TGTGCCAGCAGCCGCACCGGGACTAGCGGGAGTACCAAAAACATTCAGTACTTC,.,TRBD2,TRBJ2-4,18,TRBV7-2
CASRPPGYEQYF,TGTGCCAGCAGACCCCCCGGCTACGAGCAGTACTTC,.,.,TRBJ2-7,12,TRBV6-5
CASSTVAGAPYEQYF,TGTGCCAGTAGTACGGTAGCGGGAGCGCCCTACGAGCAGTACTTC,.,TRBD2,TRBJ2-7,15,TRBV19
CASSYQGLNTEAFF,TGTGCCAGCAGTTACCAGGGGTTGAACACTGAAGCTTTCTTT,.,.,TRBJ1-1,14,TRBV6-5
CASSPGPLSYEQYF,TGTGCCAGCTCACCAGGACCGTTATCCTACGAGCAGTACTTC,.,.,TRBJ2-7,14,TRBV18
CASSSGTGAHYEQYF,TGTGCCAGTAGCTCCGGGACAGGGGCCCACTACGAGCAGTACTTC,.,TRBD1,TRBJ2-7,15,TRBV19
CASSPDISGANVLTF,TGTGCCAGCTCACCCGACATCTCTGGGGCCAACGTCCTGACTTTC,.,.,TRBJ2-6,15,TRBV18
CASSQAWDQPQHF,TGCGCCAGCAGCCAAGCGTGGGATCAGCCCCAGCATTTT,.,.,TRBJ1-5,13,TRBV4-3
CASTGREEQPQHF,TGTGCCAGCACGGGACGGGAAGAGCAGCCCCAGCATTTT,.,.,TRBJ1-5,13,TRBV2
CASSFSPYNEQFF,TGTGCCAGCAGCTTCAGCCCTTACAATGAGCAGTTCTTC,.,.,TRBJ2-1,13,TRBV5-4
CASSQVVTSTDTQYF,TGCGCCAGCAGCCAAGTAGTAACTAGCACAGATACGCAGTATTTT,few,.,TRBJ2-3,15,TRBV4-1
CASSEPRAGGYEQYF,TGTGCCAGCAGTGAACCCCGGGCAGGGGGCTACGAGCAGTACTTC,.,TRBD1,TRBJ2-7,15,TRBV6-1
CASSDRQGKGGELFF,TGTGCCAGCAGTGATCGGCAGGGAAAGGGCGGGGAGCTGTTTTTT,.,.,TRBJ2-2,15,TRBV6-1
CASRQGGSNEKLFF,TGCGCCAGCAGACAGGGTGGAAGTAATGAAAAACTGTTTTTT,.,.,TRBJ1-4,14,TRBV4-1
CASSLGAGINTGELFF,TGCGCCAGCAGCTTGGGCGCAGGGATAAACACCGGGGAGCTGTTTTTT,.,.,TRBJ2-2,16,TRBV5-1
CASSLVAGGTYEQYF,TGTGCCAGCAGTTTAGTGGCGGGAGGGACCTACGAGCAGTACTTC,.,TRBD2,TRBJ2-7,15,TRBV27
CASSLGVRAYGYTF,TGTGCCAGCAGCTTAGGCGTCAGGGCCTATGGCTACACCTTC,few,.,TRBJ1-2,14,TRBV7-2
CASRTGGVNTGELFF,TGTGCCAGCAGGACAGGGGGAGTGAACACCGGGGAGCTGTTTTTT,.,TRBD1,TRBJ2-2,15,TRBV5-4
CASSLGGQVGSAFF,TGTGCCAGCAGCTTAGGGGGACAGGTAGGGTCGGCTTTCTTT,.,TRBD1,TRBJ1-1,14,TRBV7-9
CASSIVGKGSRPQHF,TGTGCCAGTAGTATCGTGGGTAAGGGGTCAAGGCCCCAGCATTTT,.,.,TRBJ1-5,15,TRBV19
CASIGGRVGGEQFF,TGTGCCAGCATTGGCGGGAGGGTGGGAGGTGAGCAGTTCTTC,.,TRBD2,TRBJ2-1,14,TRBV2
CASSVGAGTVYGYTF,TGTGCCAGCAGCGTAGGGGCTGGGACAGTATATGGCTACACCTTC,few,TRBD1,TRBJ1-2,15,TRBV9
CASSRRTYEQYF,TGTGCCAGCAGCCGCCGGACCTACGAGCAGTACTTC,.,.,TRBJ2-7,12,TRBV11-2
CASTQKTGMNTEAFF,TGTGCCAGCACCCAAAAGACAGGGATGAACACTGAAGCTTTCTTT,.,TRBD1,TRBJ1-1,15,TRBV6-1
CASSLTSGGPRTDTQYF,TGCGCCAGCAGCTTGACTAGCGGGGGGCCCCGCACAGATACGCAGTATTTT,once,TRBD2,TRBJ2-3,17,TRBV5-1
CASSLGQDKVNGYTF,TGCGCCAGCAGCCTGGGGCAAGACAAGGTCAATGGCTACACCTTC,.,.,TRBJ1-2,15,TRBV5-1
CASRSGQGTYEQYF,TGTGCCAGCAGATCGGGACAGGGGACCTACGAGCAGTACTTC,.,TRBD1,TRBJ2-7,14,TRBV6-5
CASSVVLAGGTQETQYF,TGTGCCAGCAGTGTCGTCCTAGCGGGGGGGACCCAAGAGACCCAGTACTTC,.,TRBD2,TRBJ2-5,17,TRBV2
CAWSVLWVGYNEQFF,TGTGCCTGGAGTGTACTGTGGGTGGGGTACAATGAGCAGTTCTTC,.,.,TRBJ2-1,15,TRBV30
CASSLDDRNYEQYF,TGTGCCAGCAGCTTAGATGACAGGAACTACGAGCAGTACTTC,.,.,TRBJ2-7,14,TRBV11-2
CASRRGNTGELFF,TGCGCCAGCAGGAGGGGGAACACCGGGGAGCTGTTTTTT,.,.,TRBJ2-2,13,TRBV10-1
CASSVEGGRYPTDTQYF,TGTGCCAGCAGCGTAGAGGGGGGACGCTACCCCACAGATACGCAGTATTTT,.,.,TRBJ2-3,17,TRBV9
CASRSGRNTEAFF,TGTGCCAGCAGGTCTGGGAGAAACACTGAAGCTTTCTTT,.,.,TRBJ1-1,13,TRBV4-2
CASSRQGGGTEAFF,TGTGCCAGCAGTCGGCAGGGGGGAGGCACTGAAGCTTTCTTT,.,TRBD1,TRBJ1-1,14,TRBV27
CASSAFLSSTDTQYF,TGTGCCAGCAGCGCCTTTTTGAGTTCCACAGATACGCAGTATTTT,.,.,TRBJ2-3,15,TRBV5-4
CASSLRDRGFSSGNQPQHF,TGTGCCAGCAGCCTACGGGACAGGGGGTTTAGTAGTGGCAATCAGCCCCAGCATTTT,.,TRBD1,TRBJ1-5,19,TRBV28
CASSELAGGPGTGELFF,TGTGCCAGCAGTGAGCTAGCGGGGGGGCCCGGCACCGGGGAGCTGTTTTTT,few,TRBD2,TRBJ2-2,17,TRBV6-4
CASSEDPGEGYTF,TGTGCCAGCAGCGAAGACCCAGGGGAGGGCTACACCTTC,.,.,TRBJ1-2,13,TRBV7-2